The rows below give T cell receptor beta chains drawn from one sample of a study of CD8 T cells in ankylosing spondylitis. From the 5' RACE reads, TCRdb called clonotypes with MiXCR, one entry per CDR3 protein. Of around 490,000 distinct CDR3 sequences in the sample, approximately 5.3% were seen once. The sample taken for sequencing was blood, either unsorted or a sorted T cell fraction (not recorded which). Every receptor here comes from a male donor with ankylosing spondylitis. The CDR3 runs from the conserved cysteine through the conserved F or W. Each record gives: J gene, clone size, V gene, D gene, CDR3 protein, CDR3 DNA. The D gene is left open where the match is weak. Clone size is stated in some rows and not others, as once, few, many or a class when expanded.

>TRBJ1-1|many|TRBV7-9|.
CASSLKKTEAFF
TGTGCCAGCAGCTTAAAGAAAACTGAAGCTTTCTTT
>TRBJ2-3|many|TRBV7-2|TRBD2
CASSFQTSGESDTQYF
TGTGCCAGCAGCTTCCAGACTAGCGGGGAGTCAGATACGCAGTATTTT
>TRBJ2-7|many|TRBV7-2|.
CASSSETYEQYF
TGTGCCAGCAGCTCCGAAACCTACGAGCAGTACTTC
>TRBJ2-7|many|TRBV7-2|TRBD2
CASSQRVGLGEQYF
TGTGCCAGCAGCCAAAGGGTGGGACTAGGCGAGCAGTACTTC
>TRBJ2-1|many|TRBV20-1|.
CSASDPAGEFF
TGCAGTGCTAGTGATCCTGCCGGCGAGTTCTTC
>TRBJ2-3|many|TRBV28|TRBD2
CASAGANRAGGDLRTQYF
TGTGCCAGCGCGGGCGCTAACCGAGCGGGAGGGGATCTAAGAACGCAGTATTTT
>TRBJ1-1|many|TRBV9|.
CASSPFPSGYTEAFF
TGTGCCAGCAGCCCCTTTCCCAGCGGATACACTGAAGCTTTCTTT
>TRBJ2-3|many|TRBV20-1|TRBD2
CSATPLAVASTDTQYF
TGCAGTGCTACCCCTCTAGCGGTGGCTAGCACAGATACGCAGTATTTT
>TRBJ2-1|many|TRBV24-1|.
CATSGFPEGHNEQFF
TGTGCCACCAGTGGTTTCCCCGAGGGGCACAATGAGCAGTTCTTC
>TRBJ2-3|many|TRBV20-1|.
CSARRRSTDTQYF
TGCAGTGCTAGAAGGCGGAGCACAGATACGCAGTATTTT
>TRBJ2-1|many|TRBV29-1|TRBD2
CSVLGTSGSYNEQFF
TGCAGCGTCCTCGGGACTAGCGGGTCCTACAATGAGCAGTTCTTC
>TRBJ2-3|many|TRBV7-2|TRBD2
CASSLEGTRYTQYF
TGTGCCAGCAGCTTAGAGGGGACTAGATATACGCAGTATTTT
>TRBJ2-1|many|TRBV13|.
CASSHGTGSPYNEQFF
TGTGCCAGCAGCCACGGAACCGGATCCCCCTACAATGAGCAGTTCTTC
>TRBJ2-1|.|TRBV4-2|.
CASSQGPPSQEQFF
TGTGCCAGCAGCCAAGGGCCCCCCAGTCAGGAGCAGTTCTTC
>TRBJ1-1|many|TRBV5-8|.
CASSWGPGTEAFF
TGTGCCAGCAGCTGGGGGCCGGGAACTGAAGCTTTCTTT
>TRBJ2-1|few|TRBV5-8|TRBD2
CASSPTSADYNEQFF
TGTGCCAGCAGCCCTACTAGCGCCGACTACAATGAGCAGTTCTTC
>TRBJ1-1|many|TRBV20-1|.
CSAEPTVRQRTEAFF
TGCAGTGCGGAGCCGACTGTGCGACAGAGGACTGAAGCTTTCTTT
>TRBJ1-1|many|TRBV6-1|TRBD1
CASSRPDRASEAFF
TGTGCCAGCAGTCGCCCGGACAGGGCGAGTGAAGCTTTCTTT
>TRBJ2-7|.|TRBV5-1|.
CASSLPRQGGDEQYF
TGCGCCAGCAGCTTGCCCCGACAGGGAGGCGACGAGCAGTACTTC
>TRBJ1-2|many|TRBV5-1|TRBD1
CASSFDRGEVHGYTF
TGCGCCAGCAGCTTCGACAGGGGAGAAGTCCATGGCTACACCTTC
>TRBJ2-7|.|TRBV28|.
CASEGGSYEQYF
TGTGCCAGCGAAGGGGGCTCCTACGAGCAGTACTTC
>TRBJ1-1|many|TRBV4-3|.
CASSQKPSNTEAFF
TGCGCCAGCAGCCAAAAACCGTCGAACACTGAAGCTTTCTTT
>TRBJ1-6|many|TRBV12-3/TRBV12-4|TRBD1
CASSRGQLNSPLHF
TGTGCCAGCAGCCGGGGACAGCTTAATTCACCCCTCCACTTT
>TRBJ1-1|many|TRBV10-3|.
CAITQQKQGPNTEAFF
TGTGCCATCACGCAGCAAAAACAGGGACCTAACACTGAAGCTTTCTTT
>TRBJ1-2|many|TRBV7-2|TRBD1
CASSLAPGQANYGYTF
TGTGCCAGCAGCTTAGCCCCGGGACAGGCGAACTATGGCTACACCTTC
>TRBJ2-5|few|TRBV6-2/TRBV6-3|TRBD2
CASSYPGLVVGTQYF
TGTGCCAGCAGTTACCCAGGACTAGTTGTTGGGACCCAGTACTTC
>TRBJ1-5|many|TRBV20-1|.
CSASFQGQPQHF
TGCAGTGCTTCCTTTCAGGGGCAGCCCCAGCATTTT
>TRBJ1-4|many|TRBV5-6|.
CASSLTVRGMGSKEKLFF
TGTGCCAGCAGCTTGACAGTGAGGGGGATGGGGTCGAAAGAAAAACTGTTTTTT
>TRBJ2-1|many|TRBV5-1|TRBD2
CASSLPRGGAGHEQFF
TGCGCCAGCAGCTTGCCCCGCGGGGGGGCCGGGCATGAGCAGTTCTTC
>TRBJ2-7|many|TRBV28|TRBD2
CASSLSRLAGARGYEQYF
TGTGCCAGCAGTTTAAGTCGTCTAGCGGGAGCCCGGGGCTACGAGCAGTACTTC
>TRBJ2-2|many|TRBV20-1|TRBD2
CSARVAGVDTGELFF
TGCAGTGCGAGAGTAGCGGGAGTGGACACCGGGGAGCTGTTTTTT
>TRBJ2-5|.|TRBV7-6|.
CASSPSGTQETQYF
TGTGCCAGCAGCCCCTCGGGAACTCAAGAGACCCAGTACTTC
>TRBJ2-4|few|TRBV7-9|TRBD1
CASSSRQGSIQYF
TGTGCCAGCAGTTCCAGACAGGGTAGCATTCAGTACTTC
>TRBJ2-7|few|TRBV5-1|.
CASSVRKSSYEQYF
TGCGCCAGCAGTGTGCGGAAGAGCTCCTACGAGCAGTACTTC
>TRBJ1-1|.|TRBV5-1|TRBD1
CASSPGGRGHLDTEAFF
TGCGCCAGCAGCCCTGGAGGCAGGGGGCATCTGGATACTGAAGCTTTCTTT
>TRBJ2-7|many|TRBV5-1|TRBD1
CASSLGTGSSYEQYF
TGCGCCAGCAGCTTGGGGACAGGTAGCTCCTACGAGCAGTACTTC
>TRBJ2-5|many|TRBV5-5|.
CASSLNPQETQYF
TGTGCCAGCAGCCTGAATCCCCAAGAGACCCAGTACTTC
>TRBJ2-5|few|TRBV15|.
CATSRDKGTQYF
TGTGCCACCAGCAGAGATAAAGGGACCCAGTACTTC
>TRBJ2-3|many|TRBV7-3|.
CASSSGLGPLGTDTQYF
TGTGCCAGCAGCTCCGGACTTGGCCCTCTCGGGACAGATACGCAGTATTTT
>TRBJ1-1|few|TRBV28|.
CASREGLNTEAFF
TGTGCCAGCAGGGAGGGATTGAACACTGAAGCTTTCTTT
>TRBJ2-7|many|TRBV5-1|.
CASSLSRYEQYF
TGCGCCAGCAGCCTGAGTCGGTACGAGCAGTACTTC
>TRBJ2-1|many|TRBV4-3|TRBD2
CASSQGASGGGWAYNEQFF
TGCGCCAGCAGCCAAGGGGCTAGCGGGGGGGGCTGGGCCTACAATGAGCAGTTCTTC
>TRBJ2-3|many|TRBV11-2|.
CASSIVGSMSTDTQYF
TGTGCCAGCAGCATAGTCGGGAGTATGAGCACAGATACGCAGTATTTT